The 23 T cell receptor beta chains listed next were all sequenced from one sample in a study of T-cell reconstitution after alpha-beta-depleted transplantation in children. Unique molecular identifiers featured in how the TCRbeta library was prepared. A single record per CDR3 protein comes from TCRdb applying MiXCR to the PCR reads. The table has roughly 150,000 distinct CDR3 sequences, 11% seen once. The material was PBMCs, obtained before TCRalphabeta/CD19-depleted stem cell transplant. The receptors derive from a boy aged 2 to 10 with acute myeloid leukemia, due to receive a stem cell transplant.

In its sample, this clonotype was seen many times. This chain uses TRBV27 with TRBJ1-1; no definite D call. V lost 3 bases and J lost 4, with 9 bases in between. CDR3 size: 13 residues. Germline V gene lookup returns CDR1 MNHEY and CDR2 SMNVEV (reference sequence). The DNA for the CDR3 is TGTGCCAGCAGTTTGATGTTGACCACTGAAGCTTTCTTT. It is translated as CASSLMLTTEAFF.

This clonotype has at least ten counts. The chain couples TRBV20-1 to TRBJ2-7; 7 nucleotides align to TRBD2. The trim removed 2 bases at V and 7 bases at J, leaving 14 bases unmatched. This CDR3 contains 15 residues. The germline V gene encodes CDR1 DFQATT and CDR2 SNEGSKA (reference sequence). CDR3 nucleotide sequence: TGCAGTGCTAGATCTAGCGGTTCTACCTTGCGGGAGCAGTACTTC. Translation gives CSARSSGSTLREQYF.

In its sample, this clonotype was seen many times. The J gene is TRBJ2-4, the V gene TRBV5-1, with TRBD2 identical over 15 bases. This CDR3 has 19 residues. With 4 bases clipped from V and 0 bases from J, the junction kept 8 bases outside the gene matches. Germline V gene sequence: CDR1 SGHRS, CDR2 YFSETQ. This chain's CDR3 is CASSLGTSGRILAKNIQYF. Written as DNA, the CDR3 is TGCGCCAGCAGCCTAGGGACTAGCGGGAGGATATTAGCCAAAAACATTCAGTACTTC. The variable domain in full, completed from reference TRBV5-1 and TRBJ2-4, reads KAGVTQTPRYLIKTRGQQVTLSCSPISGHRSVSWYQQTPGQGLQFLFEYFSETQRNKGNFPGRFSGRQFSNSRSEMNVSTLELGDSALYLCASSLGTSGRILAKNIQYFGAGTRLSVL.

To note about this clonotype: One base away lies a much larger clone, so this may be a sequencing read error. The gene calls are TRBV7-8 and TRBJ1-5; a weak D match, TRBD1 (5 bases). The CDR3 has 16 residues. V was cut by 1 base and J by 6 bases, with 16 bases left in between. The germline V gene encodes CDR1 SGHVS and CDR2 FQNEAQ. CDR3 coding DNA: TGTGCCAGCAGCTTAGTAGCGGAGAGGGGAGGTCAGCCCCAGCATTTT. Its translation: CASSLVAERGGQPQHF.

The V gene is TRBV11-2, the J gene TRBJ2-7; D is unclear. Trimming stripped 6 bases from V and 4 bases from J, with 7 bases between. The CDR3 totals 11 residues. The germline V gene has CDR1 SGHAT and CDR2 FQNNGV. CDR3 loop: CASRWNYEQYF. The DNA of the CDR3 is TGTGCCAGCAGGTGGAATTACGAGCAGTACTTC.

The V call is TRBV30, the J call TRBJ2-7; D not certain. With 2 bases removed from V and 5 bases from J, the gap between germline ends came to 13 bases. The CDR3 contains 13 residues. The germline CDR1 and CDR2 sequences are GTSNPN and SVGIG (reference sequence). In DNA, the CDR3 is TGTGCCTGGAGTCCCAATGGGCAGGACGAGCAGTACGTC. This encodes CAWSPNGQDEQYV.

This clonotype was seen many times. V usage is TRBV9 and J usage is TRBJ2-1; D call uncertain. The germline CDR1 and CDR2 sequences are SGDLS and YYNGEE. The CDR3 has 16 residues. Deletions cut 0 bases from V and 1 base from J, with 11 bases between. Written as DNA, the CDR3 is TGTGCCAGCAGCGTAGTAGAGATCTCGTCCTACAATGAGCAGTTCTTC. Protein: CASSVVEISSYNEQFF.

This clonotype was recorded many times. The V gene is TRBV14, the J gene TRBJ2-3; D unresolved. The CDR3 covers 13 residues. The germline V gene has CDR1 SGHDN and CDR2 FVKESK. Trimming removed 2 bases from V and 3 bases from J, with 6 bases in between. The CDR3 sequence is CASSQLGTDTQYF. CDR3 bases: TGTGCCAGCAGCCAACTAGGTACAGATACGCAGTATTTT. The entire variable domain, with the rest obtained from reference TRBV14 and TRBJ2-3, is as follows: EAGVTQFPSHSVIEKGQTVTLRCDPISGHDNLYWYRRVMGKEIKFLLHFVKESKQDESGMPNNRFLAERTGGTYSTLKVQPAELEDSGVYFCASSQLGTDTQYFGPGTRLTVL.

This clonotype has ten or more counts. This chain joins TRBV10-1 and TRBJ2-2, with 11 bases lining up with TRBD2. V lost 6 bases, J lost 7 bases, and 4 bases stayed unmatched. The CDR3 spans 14 residues. CDR1 WNHNN and CDR2 SYGVQD come from the germline V gene (reference sequence). This CDR3 is CASSLGTSGGELFF. The CDR3 DNA is TGCGCCAGCAGCCTCGGGACTAGCGGCGGGGAGCTGTTTTTT.

The J gene is TRBJ2-5, the V gene TRBV3-1; D uncertain. CDR3 size: 18 residues. CDR1 is LGHDT, CDR2 YNNKEL, per germline (reference sequence). The V end lost 8 bases, the J end lost 0 bases, and 25 bases lay between the germline ends. DNA of the CDR3: TGTGCCAGCTGCGAAAACCCCCCAAGATCGTGGTACCAAGAGACCCAGTACTTC. This encodes CASCENPPRSWYQETQYF.

This clonotype was counted at least ten times. V and J are TRBV7-6 and TRBJ2-7; D uncertain. Trimming shortened V by 5 bases and J by 3 bases, and 17 bases separated the two germline ends. The CDR3 runs to 15 residues. In germline, CDR1 is SGHVS, CDR2 FNYEAQ. CDR3 region: CASSPGGRSNYEQYF. The CDR3 nucleotides read TGTGCCAGCAGCCCGGGCGGCAGGTCCAACTACGAGCAGTACTTC.

This clonotype was seen repeatedly, ten times or more. This chain connects TRBV6-5 to TRBJ1-2; no clear D gene. Trimming took off 2 bases at V and 2 bases at J, with 15 bases between the two ends. The germline V gene has CDR1 MNHEY and CDR2 SVGAGI. This CDR3 region has 16 residues. The CDR3 region has the DNA TGTGCCAGCAGTTACGTCGGGCAGGTAGCGAACTATGGCTACACCTTC. As protein: CASSYVGQVANYGYTF.

In this sample, this clonotype turned up many times. This chain links TRBV4-1 with TRBJ2-7; D ambiguous. V lost 1 base and J 5 bases, leaving 6 bases between the germline ends. This CDR3 contains 12 residues. From germline, CDR1 is MGHRA and CDR2 YSYEKL. CDR3 coding DNA: TGCGCCAGCAGCCAAGTAGACCACGAGCAGTACTTC. Protein product: CASSQVDHEQYF.

This clonotype was picked up many times. The chain carries TRBV27 and TRBJ2-7; TRBD2 matches 8 bases. J was trimmed by 4 bases and V by 6 bases; bases with no gene match: 5. The germline CDR1 and CDR2 sequences are MNHEY and SMNVEV (reference sequence). This CDR3 has 13 residues. CDR3 nucleotide sequence: TGTGCCAGCAGCCGGACTAGCAATTACGAGCAGTACTTC. It codes for CASSRTSNYEQYF.

This clonotype appeared many times. The chain couples TRBV12-3 or TRBV12-4 to TRBJ2-5; 9 bases fit TRBD1. V shed 4 bases, J shed 3 bases, and the junction held 0 bases outside the gene matches. The CDR3 contains 13 residues. The CDR3 DNA reads TGTGCCAGCAGTTGGACAGGGGAAGAGACCCAGTACTTC. Its protein is CASSWTGEETQYF.

This clonotype was detected ten times or more. This sequence joins TRBV10-3 and TRBJ1-5; D uncertain. Germline V CDR1 and CDR2: ENHRY, SYGVKD. The CDR3 runs 16 residues. The V and J ends lost 8 bases and 4 bases respectively, with 21 bases between them. The CDR3: CAIASDGPLQNQPQHF. CDR3 sequence (DNA): TGTGCCATCGCTTCGGACGGACCCCTACAAAATCAGCCCCAGCATTTT.

In its sample, this clonotype was seen many times. The chain recombines TRBV5-1 with TRBJ2-4; D is possibly TRBD1 or TRBD2 (5 bases each). Trimming cost V 2 bases and J 4 bases, with 10 bases left between them. CDR3 length equals 14 residues. Germline V gives CDR1 SGHRS, CDR2 YFSETQ. CDR3 residues: CASSFGTEKNIQYF. CDR3 bases: TGCGCCAGCAGCTTCGGGACCGAGAAAAACATTCAGTACTTC.

This clonotype was recorded many times. V is TRBV20-1 and J is TRBJ1-5, with 7 bases aligning to TRBD1. Losses at the gene ends were 4 bases for V and 7 bases for J; bases not matched to a gene: 10. This CDR3 has 14 residues. Per the germline V gene, CDR1 is DFQATT and CDR2 is SNEGSKA (reference sequence). CDR3 in DNA: TGCAGTGCTACAAAACAGGGGAATACGCAGCCCCAGCATTTT. Its protein is CSATKQGNTQPQHF.

This clonotype showed up many times. For the CDR3, the DNA is TGCAGTGCTTCCTCCCCGAGGGCCACAGACACTGAAGCTTTCTTT. Protein: CSASSPRATDTEAFF. The rearrangement joins TRBV20-1 to TRBJ1-1, with D hard to call. The CDR3 spans 15 residues. Between the trimmed V and J ends, which lost 5 bases and 3 bases, there was a span of 19 bases. Per germline, CDR1 DFQATT and CDR2 SNEGSKA (reference sequence).

There are many counts of this clonotype. For the CDR3, the DNA is TGTGCCAGCAGACGAACCCCGGGACAGGGGGCTCACACTGAAGCTTTCTTT. This encodes CASRRTPGQGAHTEAFF. V and J are TRBV12-3 or TRBV12-4 and TRBJ1-1, with 12 bases fitting TRBD1. With 6 bases clipped from V and 3 bases from J, the junction kept 11 bases outside the gene matches. The CDR3 is made up of 17 amino acids.

The table lists this clonotype with many counts. CDR3 loop: CASSVGWRGYNEQFF. CDR3 sequence (DNA): TGTGCCAGCAGCGTAGGATGGAGGGGTTACAATGAGCAGTTCTTC. V and J are TRBV9 and TRBJ2-1; maybe TRBD2 (6 bases). The CDR3 is 15 residues long. Germline V lookup: CDR1 SGDLS, CDR2 YYNGEE. The V gene lost 0 bases and the J gene lost 4 bases, with 11 bases spanning the gap.

This clonotype was seen ten or more times. V gene TRBV20-1 combines with J gene TRBJ1-2; 10 bases are shared with TRBD1. CDR1 is DFQATT and CDR2 is SNEGSKA in the germline V gene (reference sequence). The CDR3 runs to 14 residues. V was clipped by 0 bases and J by 6 bases; unmatched bases: 4. CDR3 residues: CSAREADRGHGYTF. The CDR3 nucleotides are TGCAGTGCTAGAGAGGCTGACAGGGGGCATGGCTACACCTTC.

Here the CDR3 reads CASSLDGTYEQYF. Here the CDR3 DNA reads TGTGCCAGCAGTTTAGATGGGACATACGAGCAGTACTTC. The rearrangement links TRBV12-3 or TRBV12-4 to TRBJ2-7; tentative D call: TRBD1 (6 bases). Between the trimmed V and J ends, which lost 1 base and 4 bases, there was a span of 8 bases. The CDR3 is 13 residues long.